The T cell receptor (beta chain) described here comes from a study of regulatory T cells in long-lasting Graves disease. This sample's time point: newly diagnosed GD, antithyroid drugs for less than 3 months. The TCR library was made from RNA that had been extracted from PBMCs in TRIzol. Arm-PCR with iRepertoire HTBI primers amplified the CDR3 regions for these TCR beta libraries. A single record per CDR3 protein comes from TCRdb applying MiXCR to the multiplex PCR reads. The table has about 500,000 distinct CDR3 sequences, 15% to 20% seen once. Germline loops: CDR1 SGHTA, CDR2 FQGNSA. The CDR3 runs 17 residues. V dropped 5 bases and J dropped 5 bases, with 21 bases sitting between them. Separately, the same data were catalogued under a study of T cells in Graves' hyperthyroidism and ophthalmopathy. That source notes: Absent ophthalmopathy progression within 18 months defined stable Graves' hyperthyroidism. Among thyroid clonotypes expanded above 0.001, most also appeared in blood.

The source material was peripheral blood mononuclear cells (PBMCs), sampled at new diagnosis, from a patient treated with antithyroid drugs. The source is a man in his forties with Graves disease. The rearrangement joins TRBV7-2 to TRBJ1-4; D gene ambiguous. The CDR3, as DNA: TGTGCCAGCAGCCTTATGCGCTCCTCGACCCTCAATGAAAAACTGTTTTTT. Translating gives CASSLMRSSTLNEKLFF. Together with reference TRBV7-2 and TRBJ1-4, the CDR3 gives the full variable domain: GAGVSQSPSNKVTEKGKDVELRCDPISGHTALYWYRQSLGQGLEFLIYFQGNSAPDKSGLPSDRFSAERTGGSVSTLTIQRTQQEDSAVYLCASSLMRSSTLNEKLFFGSGTQLSVL.